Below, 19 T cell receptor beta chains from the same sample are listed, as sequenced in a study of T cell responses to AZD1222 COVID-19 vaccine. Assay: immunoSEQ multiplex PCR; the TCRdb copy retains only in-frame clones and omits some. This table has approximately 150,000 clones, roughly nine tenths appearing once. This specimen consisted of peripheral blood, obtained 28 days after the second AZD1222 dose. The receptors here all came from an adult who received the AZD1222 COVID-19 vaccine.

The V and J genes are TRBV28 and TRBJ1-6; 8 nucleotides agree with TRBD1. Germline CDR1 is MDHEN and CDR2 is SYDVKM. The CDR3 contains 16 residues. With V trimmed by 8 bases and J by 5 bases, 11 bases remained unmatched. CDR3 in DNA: TGTGCCAGCGATAATCCGGACAGGGACCATAATTCACCCCTCCACTTT. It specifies CASDNPDRDHNSPLHF. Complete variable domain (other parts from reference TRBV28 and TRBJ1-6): DVKVTQSSRYLVKRTGEKVFLECVQDMDHENMFWYRQDPGLGLRLIYFSYDVKMKEKGDIPEGYSVSREKKERFSLILESASTNQTSMYLCASDNPDRDHNSPLHFGNGTRLTVT.

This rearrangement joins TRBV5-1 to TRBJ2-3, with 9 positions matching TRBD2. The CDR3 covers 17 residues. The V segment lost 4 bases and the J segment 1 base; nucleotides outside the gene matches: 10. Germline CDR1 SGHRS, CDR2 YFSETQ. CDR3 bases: TGCGCCAGCAGCCAACTAATTAGCGGGAGCGGCACAGATACGCAGTATTTT. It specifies CASSQLISGSGTDTQYF.

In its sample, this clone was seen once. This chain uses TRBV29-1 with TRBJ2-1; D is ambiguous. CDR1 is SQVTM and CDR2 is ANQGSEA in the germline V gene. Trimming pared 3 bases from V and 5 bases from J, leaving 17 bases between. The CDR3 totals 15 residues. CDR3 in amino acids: CSVDSTTLPDNEQFF. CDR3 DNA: TGCAGCGTTGACTCTACTACCCTTCCTGACAATGAGCAGTTCTTC.

The CDR3 coding sequence is TGTGCCAGCAGTTTATGGCTTGAGGGTGGGGAGACCCAGTACTTC. Translation: CASSLWLEGGETQYF. The chain carries TRBV28 and TRBJ2-5, with D perhaps TRBD2 (5 bases). Germline values: CDR1 MDHEN, CDR2 SYDVKM. Trimming left V 0 bases short and J 5 bases short, with 13 bases between. The CDR3 has 15 residues.

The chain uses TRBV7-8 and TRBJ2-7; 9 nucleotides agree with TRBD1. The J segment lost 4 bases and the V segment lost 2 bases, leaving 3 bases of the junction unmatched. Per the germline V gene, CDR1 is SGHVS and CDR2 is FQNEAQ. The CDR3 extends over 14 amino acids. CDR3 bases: TGTGCCAGCAGCTTAACGGGACAGGGATACGAGCAGTACTTC. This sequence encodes CASSLTGQGYEQYF. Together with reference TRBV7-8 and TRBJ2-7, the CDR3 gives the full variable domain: GAGVSQSPRYKVAKRGQDVALRCDPISGHVSLFWYQQALGQGPEFLTYFQNEAQLDKSGLPSDRFFAERPEGSVSTLKIQRTQQEDSAVYLCASSLTGQGYEQYFGPGTRLTVT.

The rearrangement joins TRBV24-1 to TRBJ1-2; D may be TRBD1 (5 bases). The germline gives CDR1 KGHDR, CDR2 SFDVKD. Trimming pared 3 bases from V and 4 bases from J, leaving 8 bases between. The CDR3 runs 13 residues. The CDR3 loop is CATSDEQGYGYTF. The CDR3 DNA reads TGTGCCACCAGTGATGAGCAGGGCTATGGCTACACCTTC.

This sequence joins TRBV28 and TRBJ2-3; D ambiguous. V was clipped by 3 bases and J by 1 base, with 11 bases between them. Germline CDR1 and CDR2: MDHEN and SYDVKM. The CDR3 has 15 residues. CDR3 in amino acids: CASSFLDSRTDTQYF. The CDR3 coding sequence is TGTGCCAGCAGTTTTCTTGACTCCCGCACAGATACGCAGTATTTT.

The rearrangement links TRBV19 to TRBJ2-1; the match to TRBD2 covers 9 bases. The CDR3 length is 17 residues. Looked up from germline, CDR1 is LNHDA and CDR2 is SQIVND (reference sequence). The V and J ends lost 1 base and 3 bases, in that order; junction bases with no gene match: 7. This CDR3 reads CASSIVASGAHYNEQFF. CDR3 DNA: TGTGCCAGTAGTATAGTGGCTAGCGGGGCGCACTACAATGAGCAGTTCTTC.

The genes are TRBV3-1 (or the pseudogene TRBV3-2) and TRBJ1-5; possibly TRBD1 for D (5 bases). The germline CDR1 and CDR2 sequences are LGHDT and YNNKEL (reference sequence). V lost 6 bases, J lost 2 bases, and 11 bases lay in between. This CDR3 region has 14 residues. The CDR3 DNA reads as TGTGCCAGCAGTACAGGAGGTGGCAATCAGCCCCAGCATTTT. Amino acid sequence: CASSTGGGNQPQHF.

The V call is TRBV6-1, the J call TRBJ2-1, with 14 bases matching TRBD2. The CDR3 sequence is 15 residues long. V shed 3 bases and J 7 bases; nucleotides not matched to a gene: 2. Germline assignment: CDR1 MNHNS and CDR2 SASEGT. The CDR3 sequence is CASSERTSGRNEQFF. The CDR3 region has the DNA TGTGCCAGCAGTGAGAGGACTAGCGGGAGGAATGAGCAGTTCTTC.

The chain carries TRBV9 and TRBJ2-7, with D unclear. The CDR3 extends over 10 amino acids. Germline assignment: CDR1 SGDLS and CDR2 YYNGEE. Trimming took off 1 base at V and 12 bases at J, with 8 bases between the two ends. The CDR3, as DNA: TGTGCCAGCAGCGTACCCGACGGGTACTTC. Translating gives CASSVPDGYF. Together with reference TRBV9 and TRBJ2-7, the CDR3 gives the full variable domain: DSGVTQTPKHLITATGQRVTLRCSPRSGDLSVYWYQQSLDQGLQFLIQYYNGEERAKGNILERFSAQQFPDLHSELNLSSLELGDSALYFCASSVPDGYFGPGTRLTVT.

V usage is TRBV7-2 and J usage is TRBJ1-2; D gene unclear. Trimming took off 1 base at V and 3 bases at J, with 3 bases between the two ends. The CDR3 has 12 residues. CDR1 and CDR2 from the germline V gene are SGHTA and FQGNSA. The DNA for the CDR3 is TGTGCCAGCAGCTTAGGGGACTATGGCTACACCTTC. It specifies CASSLGDYGYTF. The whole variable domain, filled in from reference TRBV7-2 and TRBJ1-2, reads GAGVSQSPSNKVTEKGKDVELRCDPISGHTALYWYRQSLGQGLEFLIYFQGNSAPDKSGLPSDRFSAERTGGSVSTLTIQRTQQEDSAVYLCASSLGDYGYTFGSGTRLTVV.

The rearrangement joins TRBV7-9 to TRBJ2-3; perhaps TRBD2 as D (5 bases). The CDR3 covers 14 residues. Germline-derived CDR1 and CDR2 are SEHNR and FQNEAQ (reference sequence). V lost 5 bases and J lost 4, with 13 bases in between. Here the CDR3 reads CASSQRGLPDTQYF. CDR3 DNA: TGTGCCAGCAGCCAACGAGGGCTCCCAGATACGCAGTATTTT.

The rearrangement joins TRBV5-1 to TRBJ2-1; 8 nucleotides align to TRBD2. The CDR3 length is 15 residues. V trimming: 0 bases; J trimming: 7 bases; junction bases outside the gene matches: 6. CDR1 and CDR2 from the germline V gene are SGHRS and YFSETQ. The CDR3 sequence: CASSLAASGWNEQFF. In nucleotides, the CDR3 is TGCGCCAGCAGCTTGGCGGCTAGCGGGTGGAATGAGCAGTTCTTC.

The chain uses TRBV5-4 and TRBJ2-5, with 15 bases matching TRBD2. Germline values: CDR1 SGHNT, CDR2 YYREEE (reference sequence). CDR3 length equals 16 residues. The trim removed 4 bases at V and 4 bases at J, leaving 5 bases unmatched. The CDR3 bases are TGTGCCAGCAGCCGGGGACTAGCGGGAGGAGCAGAGACCCAGTACTTC. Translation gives CASSRGLAGGAETQYF.

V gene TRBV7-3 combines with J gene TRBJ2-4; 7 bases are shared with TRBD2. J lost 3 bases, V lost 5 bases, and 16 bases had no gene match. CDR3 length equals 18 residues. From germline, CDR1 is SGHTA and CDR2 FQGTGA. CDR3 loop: CASSQFSPDAGVKNIQYF. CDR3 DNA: TGTGCCAGCAGCCAATTTTCCCCAGACGCGGGGGTCAAAAACATTCAGTACTTC.

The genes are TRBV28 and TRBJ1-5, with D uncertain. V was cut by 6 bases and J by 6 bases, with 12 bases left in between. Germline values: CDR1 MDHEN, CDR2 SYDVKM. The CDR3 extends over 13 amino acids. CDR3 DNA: TGTGCCAGCAGGGGCCCTAGGGTTCAGCCCCAGCATTTT. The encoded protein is CASRGPRVQPQHF.

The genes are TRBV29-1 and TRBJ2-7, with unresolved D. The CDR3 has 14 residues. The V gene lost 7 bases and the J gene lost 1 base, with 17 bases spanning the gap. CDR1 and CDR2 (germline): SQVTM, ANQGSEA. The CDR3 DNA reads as TGCAGCGCTGGCGTGGACGGCTTTTCCTACGAGCAGTACTTC. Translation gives CSAGVDGFSYEQYF.

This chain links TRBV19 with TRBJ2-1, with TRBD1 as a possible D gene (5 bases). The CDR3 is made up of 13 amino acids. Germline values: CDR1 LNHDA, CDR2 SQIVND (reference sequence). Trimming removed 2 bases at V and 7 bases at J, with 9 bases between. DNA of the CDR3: TGTGCCAGTAGTATACAGGGTTGGAATGAGCAGTTCTTC. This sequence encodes CASSIQGWNEQFF.